This TCR beta chain was sequenced in a study of cytomegalovirus exposure and HLA in healthy donors. The PCR was carried out with 60 Vbeta primers and 13 Jbeta primers. Profiled with immunoSEQ multiplex PCR; TCRdb holds only in-frame clones, not every one. This sample contains about 46,000 clones. This CDR3 spans 12 amino acids. CDR1 GTSNPN and CDR2 SVGIG come from the germline V gene (reference sequence). V shed 3 bases and J 6 bases; nucleotides not matched to a gene: 3. As regards this clone: What it recognizes is unknown.

Study-level points and caveats: Solely CMV serostatus was available to characterize immune exposure.

The chain couples TRBV30 to TRBJ2-7; 9 bases are shared with TRBD1. The TCR sequence derives from a woman in her thirties or forties in good health and CMV-seronegative. Sequencing input: PBMCs. CDR3 loop: CAWSGTGCEQYF. The CDR3 region has the DNA TGTGCCTGGAGCGGGACAGGGTGCGAGCAGTACTTC.